This TCR beta chain derives from a study of cytomegalovirus exposure and HLA in healthy donors. Worth noting for this clone: What it binds is unknown.

Primers included in the PCR were 60 Vbeta and 13 Jbeta primers. Using immunoSEQ multiplex PCR, the repertoire was profiled, and TCRdb retains in-frame clones only, with some absent. The sample consists of under 200,000 clones, 75% of them appearing once. Looked up from germline, CDR1 is MNHNS and CDR2 is SASEGT. The CDR3 is made up of 14 amino acids. The ends were cut back, 2 bases at V and 3 bases at J, with 11 bases in the middle. Regarding the study as a whole: In a later analysis, productive TCRs from donors in an Asian-associated ancestry cluster reportedly carried fewer N-insertions than the cohort mean. Later analysis demonstrated an association between a missense DCLRE1C variant and TCR beta V- and J-gene trimming. The majority of TCR sequences were rare, yet some public TCRs appeared in many donors.

Sequences were obtained from PBMCs. This sequence joins TRBV6-1 and TRBJ2-7, with D unclear. This clonotype was sampled from a woman between 35 and 50 years old in good health and CMV-seropositive. CDR3: CASSESQRFYEQYF. DNA for the CDR3: TGTGCCAGCAGTGAATCACAGAGATTCTACGAGCAGTACTTC.